This T cell receptor (beta chain) was recorded in a study of blood T cell repertoires in COVID-19. About the research overall: Acute-phase and convalescent COVID-19 samples originated in the United States, Italy and Spain. Sample material is recorded as cDNA or gDNA derived from T cells, B-cell-depleted T cells, or PBMCs.

Germline V gene data show CDR1 as LGHNA and CDR2 as YNFKEQ. V was shortened by 4 bases and J by 5 bases, with 24 bases between the two germline ends. The CDR3 spans 17 residues. This clone was seen only once. In the authors' methods: Nucleated cell counts were estimated from reference gene primer amplification. The assay was immunoSEQ multiplex PCR, and TCRdb's table has in-frame clones only and misses some. D and trimming come from the DNA, and the V and J calls and clone size come from that table. Among over 150,000 clones listed, roughly 85% were seen once. The sequence was obtained from a woman of 80 years or more with active or convalescent COVID-19. The sequenced sample consisted of peripheral blood. This chain uses TRBV4-2 with TRBJ2-7; TRBD1 might be the D (6 bases). Here the CDR3 reads CASSLAPLQQGTHEQYF. Here the CDR3 DNA reads TGTGCCAGCAGCCTTGCCCCCCTCCAACAGGGAACCCACGAGCAGTACTTC.